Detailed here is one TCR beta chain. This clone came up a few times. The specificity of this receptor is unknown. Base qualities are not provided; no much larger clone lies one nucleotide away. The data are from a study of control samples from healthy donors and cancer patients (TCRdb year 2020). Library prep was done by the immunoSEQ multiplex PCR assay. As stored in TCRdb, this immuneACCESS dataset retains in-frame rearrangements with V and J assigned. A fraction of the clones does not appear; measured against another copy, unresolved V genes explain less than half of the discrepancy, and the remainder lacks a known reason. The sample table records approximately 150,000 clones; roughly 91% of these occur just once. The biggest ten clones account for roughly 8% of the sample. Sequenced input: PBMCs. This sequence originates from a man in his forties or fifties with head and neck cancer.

For the CDR3, the sequence is CASSPRDGQRREKLFF. Here is the DNA: TGTGCCAGTAGTCCGAGGGACGGGCAGAGGAGGGAAAAACTGTTTTTT. The chain was built from TRBV19 and TRBJ1-4; the best D guess is TRBD1, with 5 bases matching. Including cysteine and phenylalanine, the CDR3 has 16 amino acids. Solely the CDR3 DNA is kept, with 48 bases framed from the first base. Per the germline V gene (reference sequence), LNHDA is the CDR1 and SQIVND is the CDR2. The germline ends are 21 bases apart after V is trimmed by 5 bases and J by 8 bases. Here the CDR3 is joined to the reference TRBV19 and TRBJ1-4 genes, and the full variable domain is: DGGITQSPKYLFRKEGQNVTLSCEQNLNHDAMYWYRQDPGQGLRLIYYSQIVNDFQKGDIAEGYSVSREKKESFPLTVTSAQKNPTAFYLCASSPRDGQRREKLFFGSGTQLSVL.